The 5 T cell receptor beta chains below come from one sample, sequenced in a study of radiotherapy plus CTLA-4 blockade in lung cancer. TCRdb's table, derived via immunoSEQ multiplex PCR, lists solely in-frame clones and lacks some. The repertoire holds about 45,000 clones, with approximately 76% as singletons. The specimen comprised peripheral blood, sampled from a patient treated with radiotherapy plus ipilimumab. Every receptor here comes from a human donor with non-small cell lung cancer who had stable disease on radiotherapy plus ipilimumab.

This clone was seen more than once but under ten times. V and J are TRBV5-4 and TRBJ2-5; 8 bases line up with TRBD2. CDR3 length: 13 amino acids. Trimming removed 7 bases from V and 2 bases from J; junction bases left unmatched: 4. Germline CDR1 SGHNT, CDR2 YYREEE (reference sequence). The CDR3 sequence: CASSGLDQETQYF. The CDR3 DNA follows: TGTGCCAGCTCGGGACTAGATCAAGAGACCCAGTACTTC.

J is TRBJ1-2 and V is TRBV28; a possible D gene is TRBD1 (6 bases). The CDR3 consists of 15 residues. V was cut by 2 bases and J by 3 bases, with 13 bases left in between. Germline CDR1 is MDHEN and CDR2 is SYDVKM. CDR3 amino acids: CASSLSGTRDYGYTF. As DNA, the CDR3 is TGTGCCAGCAGTTTAAGCGGGACAAGAGACTATGGCTACACCTTC.

The chain is built from TRBV9 and TRBJ1-6; maybe TRBD1 (6 bases). Germline loops: CDR1 SGDLS, CDR2 YYNGEE. Trimming took off 7 bases at V and 5 bases at J, with 10 bases between the two ends. CDR3 length: 13 amino acids. The DNA for the CDR3 is TGTGCCAGCCGGACAGATAATAATTCACCCCTCCACTTT. It codes for CASRTDNNSPLHF. Looking up the rest from reference TRBV9 and TRBJ1-6 gives the full variable domain: DSGVTQTPKHLITATGQRVTLRCSPRSGDLSVYWYQQSLDQGLQFLIQYYNGEERAKGNILERFSAQQFPDLHSELNLSSLELGDSALYFCASRTDNNSPLHFGNGTRLTVT.

The V call is TRBV5-4, the J call TRBJ2-5; D call uncertain. V was trimmed by 6 bases and J by 5 bases, leaving 14 bases between them. CDR3 length: 13 amino acids. Germline V lookup: CDR1 SGHNT, CDR2 YYREEE (reference sequence). CDR3 amino acids: CASTSGFGETQYF. CDR3 nucleotide sequence: TGTGCCAGCACGTCTGGTTTCGGGGAGACCCAGTACTTC.

V gene TRBV6-1 combines with J gene TRBJ1-5; D ambiguous. CDR3 size: 13 residues. The ends were cut back, 7 bases at V and 2 bases at J, with 9 bases in the middle. Germline V gene data show CDR1 as MNHNS and CDR2 as SASEGT. The CDR3 loop is CASIFSRNQPQHF. The CDR3 DNA sequence: TGTGCCAGCATTTTTTCACGCAATCAGCCCCAGCATTTT.